In this sample, the clone carrying this T cell receptor beta chain turned up a few times. CDR3 length: 14 amino acids. CDR1 MNHEY and CDR2 SVGAGI come from the germline V gene. Trimming shortened V by 6 bases and J by 5 bases, and 16 bases separated the two germline ends. The source of the sample is a study of blood T cell repertoires in COVID-19. Overall study context: Whether acute or convalescent, the COVID-19 samples came from the United States, Italy and Spain.

Adults between about 18 and 89 years of age took part from fewer than 30 US areas. Participant-given clinical history determined each cohort assignment. Using immunoSEQ multiplex PCR, the repertoire was profiled, and TCRdb retains in-frame clones only, with some absent. This table holds 200,000 to 250,000 clones, roughly 89% found once. The rearrangement uses TRBV6-5 and TRBJ1-1; maybe TRBD1 (5 bases). Material for sequencing was PBMCs or T cells enriched from blood (not recorded which). The source is a woman in her thirties or forties who had recovered from COVID-19. The CDR3 protein is CASRIGQGRTEAFF. The CDR3 DNA is TGTGCCAGCAGAATAGGGCAGGGAAGAACTGAAGCTTTCTTT.